A single sample is the source of the 20 T cell receptor beta chains below, sequenced in a study of T cells in localized non-small cell lung cancer. Assay used: immunoSEQ multiplex PCR; TCRdb lists only in-frame clones, some missing. In the table there are 86,000 or so clones, almost 85% of which are singletons. This specimen was peripheral blood, taken before any cancer treatment. These receptor sequences come from a man aged 35 to 69 with stage I lung adenocarcinoma.

This CDR3 reads CASGMGTNQPQHF. CDR3 DNA sequence: TGTGCCAGCGGAATGGGCACCAATCAGCCCCAGCATTTT. The chain couples TRBV2 to TRBJ1-5; D unresolved. Per the germline V gene, CDR1 is SNHLY and CDR2 is FYNNEI. Deletions cut 8 bases from V and 3 bases from J, with 11 bases between. This CDR3 has 13 amino acids.

The chain uses TRBV5-1 and TRBJ1-2; D is ambiguous. Trimming removed 1 base at V and 0 bases at J, with 7 bases between. The CDR3 loop spans 14 amino acids. CDR1 is SGHRS and CDR2 is YFSETQ in the germline V gene. CDR3 DNA sequence: TGCGCCAGCAGCTTGTCCGTAGCTAACTATGGCTACACCTTC. Amino acid sequence: CASSLSVANYGYTF. Using reference TRBV5-1 and TRBJ1-2 for the parts outside the CDR3, the full variable domain is KAGVTQTPRYLIKTRGQQVTLSCSPISGHRSVSWYQQTPGQGLQFLFEYFSETQRNKGNFPGRFSGRQFSNSRSEMNVSTLELGDSALYLCASSLSVANYGYTFGSGTRLTVV.

The chain combines TRBV6-6 with TRBJ2-7; tentatively, D is TRBD2 (6 bases). Trimming removed 0 bases at V and 5 bases at J, with 11 bases between. CDR1 is MNHNY, CDR2 SVGAGI, per germline (reference sequence). This CDR3 has 14 amino acids. In DNA, the CDR3 is TGTGCCAGCAGTTACTCGGAGGGGCGAAACGAGCAGTACTTC. Translation gives CASSYSEGRNEQYF.

This rearrangement joins TRBV11-2 to TRBJ1-5; a possible D gene is TRBD1 (6 bases). V was pared by 6 bases and J by 3 bases, with 18 bases between. This CDR3 has 16 amino acids. The germline V gene has CDR1 SGHAT and CDR2 FQNNGV. The CDR3 spells CASRLRSTGNNQPQHF. CDR3 coding DNA: TGTGCCAGCAGGCTAAGAAGCACAGGGAACAATCAGCCCCAGCATTTT.

The V call is TRBV7-2, the J call TRBJ2-3; 7 nucleotides agree with TRBD2. Germline V gives CDR1 SGHTA, CDR2 FQGNSA. The CDR3 runs to 14 residues. The V gene end was trimmed by 4 bases and the J gene end by 5 bases; junction bases not matched to a gene: 6. Here the CDR3 reads CASSSPGRVDTQYF. In nucleotides, the CDR3 is TGTGCCAGCAGCTCCCCTGGGAGGGTAGATACGCAGTATTTT.

This sequence joins TRBV7-2 and TRBJ2-5; the match to TRBD1 covers 7 bases. This CDR3 region has 14 residues. Germline values: CDR1 SGHTA, CDR2 FQGNSA. The V and J ends lost 5 bases and 2 bases, in that order; junction bases with no gene match: 5. The CDR3 coding sequence is TGTGCCAGCAGCCCTCGACAGGGACAAGAGACCCAGTACTTC. It yields the protein CASSPRQGQETQYF.

The rearrangement links TRBV5-1 to TRBJ2-1; TRBD1 might be the D (6 bases). Germline V gene data show CDR1 as SGHRS and CDR2 as YFSETQ. V lost 4 bases to trimming and J lost 5 bases, with 19 bases between them. This CDR3 is built from 16 residues. Here the CDR3 DNA reads TGCGCCAGCAGCAGGCCTCAGACAGGAGGCCACAATGAGCAGTTCTTC. Protein sequence: CASSRPQTGGHNEQFF.

The J gene is TRBJ1-6, the V gene TRBV19, with D unclear. The CDR3 runs 14 residues. Trimming stripped 6 bases from V and 0 bases from J, with 6 bases between. The germline gives CDR1 LNHDA, CDR2 SQIVND (reference sequence). The CDR3 DNA reads TGTGCCAGTAGGGTGAGCTCCTATAATTCACCCCTCCACTTT. This sequence encodes CASRVSSYNSPLHF.

The chain employs TRBV30 and TRBJ2-1, with TRBD2 matching over 9 bases. The germline gives CDR1 GTSNPN, CDR2 SVGIG (reference sequence). The CDR3 sequence is 14 residues long. V lost 1 base and J lost 4; bases outside the gene matches: 2. The CDR3 loop reads CAWSGLAGYNEQFF. The CDR3 DNA is TGTGCCTGGAGTGGGCTAGCGGGATACAATGAGCAGTTCTTC.

The genes are TRBV9 and TRBJ1-3; TRBD1 might be the D (5 bases). CDR3 length equals 14 residues. The germline gives CDR1 SGDLS, CDR2 YYNGEE. The V end lost 5 bases, the J end lost 2 bases, and 11 bases lay between the germline ends. In DNA form, the CDR3 reads TGTGCCAGCAGTATTAAGGGGACTGGAAACACCATATATTTT. Protein product: CASSIKGTGNTIYF.

This chain links TRBV18 with TRBJ1-3, with 8 bases aligning to TRBD1. CDR3 length equals 18 residues. CDR1 KGHSH and CDR2 LQKENI come from the germline V gene. The V gene end was trimmed by 0 bases and the J gene end by 0 bases; junction bases not matched to a gene: 7. The CDR3 loop reads CASSPPTGQASSGNTIYF. DNA for the CDR3: TGTGCCAGCTCACCACCCACGGGACAGGCCAGCTCTGGAAACACCATATATTTT. The full variable domain, its missing parts supplied by reference TRBV18 and TRBJ1-3, is NAGVMQNPRHLVRRRGQEARLRCSPMKGHSHVYWYRQLPEEGLKFMVYLQKENIIDESGMPKERFSAEFPKEGPSILRIQQVVRGDSAAYFCASSPPTGQASSGNTIYFGEGSWLTVV.

The rearrangement links TRBV5-1 to TRBJ2-7; 7 bases match TRBD2. This CDR3 spans 14 amino acids. Germline CDR1 is SGHRS and CDR2 is YFSETQ. With V trimmed by 3 bases and J by 5 bases, 8 bases remained unmatched. The CDR3 nucleotides are TGCGCCAGCAGCTGGGGGGAGGGTCATCACGAGCAGTACTTC. Amino acids: CASSWGEGHHEQYF.

The V and J genes are TRBV10-3 and TRBJ2-1, with D unclear. There are 13 residues in the CDR3. The V gene's germline CDR1 is ENHRY and CDR2 SYGVKD. The V end was cut by 6 bases, the J end by 7 bases, with 13 bases between. This CDR3 reads CAIRPPSGNEQFF. DNA of the CDR3: TGTGCCATCAGGCCCCCATCTGGGAATGAGCAGTTCTTC.

The genes are TRBV27 and TRBJ2-7; TRBD1 matches 8 bases. The V segment lost 7 bases and the J segment 3 bases; nucleotides outside the gene matches: 5. The CDR3 spans 13 residues. CDR1 MNHEY and CDR2 SMNVEV come from the germline V gene (reference sequence). The CDR3 DNA reads TGTGCCAGCAAGCAGGGGGCGTTCTACGAGCAGTACTTC. Encoded protein: CASKQGAFYEQYF.

The V call is TRBV6-1, the J call TRBJ2-3, with unresolved D. V shed 3 bases and J shed 4 bases, with 11 bases lying between them. The CDR3 has 14 amino acids. CDR1 is MNHNS, CDR2 SASEGT, per germline. CDR3 loop: CASSDTPGADTQYF. The DNA of the CDR3 is TGTGCCAGCAGTGATACCCCTGGGGCAGATACGCAGTATTTT.

The V gene is TRBV18, the J gene TRBJ1-2; the D gene is possibly TRBD1 (5 bases). From germline, CDR1 is KGHSH and CDR2 LQKENI. The CDR3 covers 16 residues. The V and J ends lost 0 bases and 7 bases respectively, with 18 bases between them. CDR3: CASSPPASGPAGGYTF. CDR3 DNA sequence: TGTGCCAGCTCACCACCTGCTTCGGGACCCGCAGGTGGCTACACCTTC.

The V and J genes are TRBV21-1 and TRBJ2-2; the table's D gene call, TRBD2, was not cross checked with the DNA. TRBV21-1 is flagged as a pseudogene. CDR3 length: 18 residues. CDR3 coding DNA: TGTGCCAGCAGCTTCCGTACCGCTAGCGGGAGGGACACCGGGGAGCTGTTTTTT. This codes for CASSFRTASGRDTGELFF.

The chain joins TRBV6-5 to TRBJ2-5; TRBD2 matches at 7 bases. Germline V gives CDR1 MNHEY, CDR2 SVGAGI. The CDR3 runs to 16 residues. The ends lost 2 bases at V and 5 bases at J; junction bases unmatched: 11. The CDR3 region has the DNA TGTGCCAGCAGTTACGAAGGTAGCGGGCTCGGGGAGACCCAGTACTTC. Translation: CASSYEGSGLGETQYF.

The J gene is TRBJ1-1, the V gene TRBV2, with no clear D. The CDR3 is 11 amino acids. CDR1 and CDR2 (germline): SNHLY, FYNNEI. Trimming removed 8 bases from V and 5 bases from J, with 9 bases in between. As DNA, the CDR3 is TGTGCCAGCTTGGGGAAAACTGAAGCTTTCTTT. Translating gives CASLGKTEAFF.

The CDR3 bases are TGTGCCAGTAGTATAGAATCGAAGTCTCTCGGGATATCGTGGGGGAATGAGCAGTTCTTC. Translation: CASSIESKSLGISWGNEQFF. V is TRBV19 and J is TRBJ2-1; TRBD1 or TRBD2 may be the D gene (5 bases each). Germline V gene lookup returns CDR1 LNHDA and CDR2 SQIVND (reference sequence). The CDR3 consists of 20 residues. V was cut by 0 bases and J by 7 bases, with 28 bases left in between.